The next 20 T cell receptor beta chains were all read from a single sample in a study of shared clonotypes between healthy human individuals. Libraries were prepared by immunoSEQ multiplex PCR; TCRdb keeps only in-frame clonotypes and omits some of them. This table holds about 2.5 million clones, roughly 90% found once. Material: naive CD4+ T cells from PBMCs. Subset reported: CD45RA+ positively selected. The receptors stem from a man younger than 30 in good health. Some clones in this sample may be carry-over from other donors' samples.

V is TRBV29-1 and J is TRBJ1-2, with 7 bases fitting TRBD1. The CDR3 contains 13 residues. The V gene end was trimmed by 2 bases and the J gene end by 7 bases; junction bases not matched to a gene: 7. In germline, CDR1 is SQVTM, CDR2 ANQGSEA. This CDR3 is CSVETGQVTGYTF. CDR3 coding DNA: TGCAGCGTTGAAACAGGACAGGTCACTGGCTACACCTTC. The variable domain in full, completed from reference TRBV29-1 and TRBJ1-2, reads SAVISQKPSRDICQRGTSLTIQCQVDSQVTMMFWYRQQPGQSLTLIATANQGSEATYESGFVIDKFPISRPNLTFSTLTVSNMSPEDSSIYLCSVETGQVTGYTFGSGTRLTVV.

V is TRBV11-3 and J is TRBJ2-1; D call uncertain. The length of the CDR3 is 15 residues. Per germline, CDR1 SGHNT and CDR2 YENEEA. Trimming took off 4 bases at V and 0 bases at J, with 10 bases between the two ends. The CDR3 region has the DNA TGTGCCAGCAGCTCGCTGAAGGGCTCCTACAATGAGCAGTTCTTC. Its translation: CASSSLKGSYNEQFF.

The chain couples TRBV28 to TRBJ2-2, with TRBD1 matching 8 bases. Trimming at V came to 3 bases and at J to 3 bases, leaving 9 bases not matched to a gene. The CDR3 totals 17 residues. CDR1 and CDR2 from the germline V gene are MDHEN and SYDVKM. This CDR3 reads CASSFARGRGYTGELFF. For the CDR3, the DNA is TGTGCCAGCAGTTTTGCCAGGGGGCGCGGCTACACCGGGGAGCTGTTTTTT.

The chain employs TRBV4-2 and TRBJ2-5; D is ambiguous. The germline CDR1 and CDR2 sequences are LGHNA and YNFKEQ. The CDR3 consists of 14 residues. V shed 0 bases and J shed 4 bases, with 9 bases lying between them. The CDR3 DNA follows: TGTGCCAGCAGCCAAGAACGGTTACGAGAGACCCAGTACTTC. Translation gives CASSQERLRETQYF.

The rearrangement uses TRBV5-4 and TRBJ1-3; D call uncertain. Trimming took 5 bases from V and 6 from J, leaving 9 bases between them. The CDR3 is made up of 12 amino acids. Germline V lookup: CDR1 SGHNT, CDR2 YYREEE (reference sequence). CDR3 residues: CASSFDLNTIYF. Written as DNA, the CDR3 is TGTGCCAGCAGTTTCGACCTAAACACCATATATTTT.

This chain uses TRBV5-1 with TRBJ1-1; no clear D gene. The germline gives CDR1 SGHRS, CDR2 YFSETQ. The V end lost 4 bases, the J end lost 1 base, and 11 bases lay between the germline ends. The CDR3 totals 14 residues. The CDR3 here is CASSLLSANTEAFF. In DNA, the CDR3 is TGCGCCAGCAGCCTTCTCAGCGCGAACACTGAAGCTTTCTTT.

The CDR3 here is CATSVSQGRGSPLHF. The CDR3 DNA reads as TGTGCCACCTCTGTCAGTCAGGGACGAGGATCACCCCTCCACTTT. This chain links TRBV7-2 with TRBJ1-6; possibly TRBD1 for D (5 bases). The CDR3 totals 15 residues. The germline V and J ends were trimmed by 10 bases and 10 bases, with 23 bases remaining between them. Per germline, CDR1 SGHTA and CDR2 FQGNSA.

The chain combines TRBV12-5 with TRBJ2-3; D is ambiguous. V gave up 5 bases and J gave up 5 bases, with 5 bases separating them. Germline V lookup: CDR1 LGHNT, CDR2 FRNRAP. The CDR3 has 11 residues. CDR3 sequence: CASGNGDTQYF. CDR3 bases: TGTGCTAGTGGTAACGGAGATACGCAGTATTTT.

The rearrangement uses TRBV5-6 and TRBJ2-3; D is possibly TRBD1 (6 bases). The germline V gene has CDR1 SGHDT and CDR2 YYEEEE. The CDR3 totals 14 residues. The ends were cut back, 4 bases at V and 1 base at J, with 10 bases in the middle. This CDR3 is CASSARQGTDTQYF. The DNA of the CDR3 is TGTGCCAGCAGCGCCCGACAGGGCACAGATACGCAGTATTTT. Drawing the rest from reference TRBV5-6 and TRBJ2-3, the complete variable domain is DAGVTQSPTHLIKTRGQQVTLRCSPKSGHDTVSWYQQALGQGPQFIFQYYEEEERQRGNFPDRFSGHQFPNYSSELNVNALLLGDSALYLCASSARQGTDTQYFGPGTRLTVL.

This clone showed up just once. The chain combines TRBV7-2 with TRBJ1-1; D unclear. The V end lost 5 bases, the J end lost 0 bases, and 10 bases lay between the germline ends. The CDR3 has 14 residues. CDR1 is SGHTA and CDR2 is FQGNSA in the germline V gene. CDR3 nucleotides: TGTGCCAGCAGCCCGGTTGGGATGAACACTGAAGCTTTCTTT. It encodes CASSPVGMNTEAFF.

In DNA, the CDR3 is TGTGCCAGCAGCCGGGACAGGGGAGAGACCCAGTACTTC. Protein: CASSRDRGETQYF. The V and J genes are TRBV7-3 and TRBJ2-5; 10 bases fit TRBD1. The length of the CDR3 is 13 residues. Germline-derived CDR1 and CDR2 are SGHTA and FQGTGA. The V segment lost 5 bases and the J segment 4 bases; nucleotides outside the gene matches: 1. Supplemented by reference TRBV7-3 and TRBJ2-5, the full variable domain reads GAGVSQTPSNKVTEKGKYVELRCDPISGHTALYWYRQSLGQGPEFLIYFQGTGAADDSGLPNDRFFAVRPEGSVSTLKIQRTERGDSAVYLCASSRDRGETQYFGPGTRLLVL.

The rearrangement links TRBV27 to TRBJ1-1; D ambiguous. This CDR3 has 13 residues. The V and J ends lost 6 bases and 0 bases respectively, with 8 bases between them. The germline V gene encodes CDR1 MNHEY and CDR2 SMNVEV (reference sequence). Here the CDR3 DNA reads TGTGCCAGCAGCGGACGATTGAACACTGAAGCTTTCTTT. Translated: CASSGRLNTEAFF.

V and J are TRBV19 and TRBJ1-1, with D possibly matching TRBD1 (5 bases). The CDR3 has 14 amino acids. The germline CDR1 and CDR2 sequences are LNHDA and SQIVND (reference sequence). V was trimmed by 5 bases and J by 1 base, leaving 11 bases between them. The CDR3 coding sequence is TGTGCCAGTAGTCCCCTCAGGGAGAACACTGAAGCTTTCTTT. Encoded protein: CASSPLRENTEAFF. Filled out from reference TRBV19 and TRBJ1-1, the complete variable domain reads DGGITQSPKYLFRKEGQNVTLSCEQNLNHDAMYWYRQDPGQGLRLIYYSQIVNDFQKGDIAEGYSVSREKKESFPLTVTSAQKNPTAFYLCASSPLRENTEAFFGQGTRLTVV.

The chain couples TRBV29-1 to TRBJ1-1; no firm D call. The length of the CDR3 is 12 residues. Germline-derived CDR1 and CDR2 are SQVTM and ANQGSEA. V gave up 7 bases and J gave up 0 bases, with 9 bases separating them. Written as DNA, the CDR3 is TGCAGCGATGGACTCGTGAACACTGAAGCTTTCTTT. Translated, it gives CSDGLVNTEAFF.

The chain combines TRBV27 with TRBJ2-3, with D uncertain. The CDR3 sequence is 10 residues long. The V end was cut by 11 bases, the J end by 2 bases, with 5 bases between. The germline V gene encodes CDR1 MNHEY and CDR2 SMNVEV (reference sequence). The DNA of the CDR3 is TGTGCCCGACCCACAGATACGCAGTATTTT. Its protein product is CARPTDTQYF.

The chain is built from TRBV7-2 and TRBJ1-2; unclear D gene. Trimming took off 5 bases at V and 8 bases at J, with 18 bases between the two ends. Per germline, CDR1 SGHTA and CDR2 FQGNSA. The CDR3 is 14 amino acids. The CDR3 coding sequence is TGTGCCAGCAGCCCTCGGGAGGGCTCGTTGGGCTACACCTTC. Protein: CASSPREGSLGYTF. The whole variable domain, remainder taken from reference TRBV7-2 and TRBJ1-2, is GAGVSQSPSNKVTEKGKDVELRCDPISGHTALYWYRQSLGQGLEFLIYFQGNSAPDKSGLPSDRFSAERTGGSVSTLTIQRTQQEDSAVYLCASSPREGSLGYTFGSGTRLTVV.

This clone was observed once. The gene calls are TRBV28 and TRBJ1-5; the D gene is possibly TRBD1 (5 bases). The CDR3 has 15 residues. V lost 4 bases and J 4 bases, leaving 14 bases between the germline ends. The germline V gene has CDR1 MDHEN and CDR2 SYDVKM. In DNA form, the CDR3 reads TGTGCCAGCAGTTCACCCGACAGTCCTAATCAGCCCCAGCATTTT. Amino acid sequence: CASSSPDSPNQPQHF.

The chain is built from TRBV28 and TRBJ2-4; TRBD2 might be the D (5 bases). The germline gives CDR1 MDHEN, CDR2 SYDVKM. The CDR3 covers 17 residues. V was pared by 1 base and J by 0 bases, with 13 bases between. The DNA of the CDR3 is TGTGCCAGCAGTTTATCGAGTGGGAGTCTAGCCAAAAACATTCAGTACTTC. It is translated as CASSLSSGSLAKNIQYF.

This sequence joins TRBV10-3 and TRBJ1-5, with D unresolved. Germline assignment: CDR1 ENHRY and CDR2 SYGVKD. This CDR3 has 12 amino acids. V shed 3 bases and J shed 7 bases, with 7 bases lying between them. CDR3 region: CAISEGWQPQHF. The DNA of the CDR3 is TGTGCCATCAGTGAAGGGTGGCAGCCCCAGCATTTT.

The genes are TRBV6-1 and TRBJ1-1, with D possibly TRBD1 on 6 matching bases. Trimming took off 4 bases at V and 3 bases at J, with 12 bases between the two ends. The V gene's germline CDR1 is MNHNS and CDR2 SASEGT. CDR3 size: 14 residues. CDR3 in amino acids: CASSAAGTHTEAFF. As DNA, the CDR3 is TGTGCCAGCAGTGCAGCCGGGACACACACTGAAGCTTTCTTT.